The clone carrying this TCR beta chain was detected ten times or more. This entry is derived from a study of T cells after yellow fever vaccination. The V end lost 3 bases, the J end lost 4 bases, and 4 bases lay between the germline ends. CDR3 length equals 11 residues. CDR1 and CDR2 from the germline V gene are DFQATT and SNEGSKA (reference sequence). TCRdb ran MiXCR on the 5' RACE reads and lists one entry per CDR3 protein. Counted here are under 150,000 distinct CDR3 sequences, about 8% occurring once; the ten biggest clones make up about 0.73%. The sample consisted of CD4+ T cells sorted from PBMCs, taken 5 days after the yellow fever booster vaccination. V usage is TRBV20-1 and J usage is TRBJ2-4; D remains ambiguous. The TCR comes from a man aged 30 to 45 who received the YFV17D yellow fever vaccine. CDR3 sequence reads: CSASTKNIQYF. In nucleotides, the CDR3 is TGCAGTGCTAGCACAAAAAACATTCAGTACTTC.